This is a list of T cell receptor beta chains from one sample in a study of PD-1 blockade in classical Hodgkin lymphoma. The data were produced by immunoSEQ multiplex PCR, yet TCRdb's version contains in-frame clones alone and is incomplete. The sample contains 20,000 to 25,000 clones, 77% of which appear only once. The sequencing here drew on peripheral blood mononuclear cells (PBMCs), taken before the second cycle of nivolumab. Receptors originate from a human donor with classical Hodgkin lymphoma. CDR3s include the opening cysteine and the closing phenylalanine or tryptophan. The order of the fields is D gene, clone size, J gene, V gene, CDR3 DNA, CDR3 protein. The D gene is left open where the match is weak. The listing skips clone size in some rows; elsewhere it reads once, few, many or a size class.

D: -
size: -
J: TRBJ1-1
V: TRBV7-3
DNA: TGTGCCAGCAGCCGCGATGGGGGCACTGAAGCTTTCTTT
CDR3: CASSRDGGTEAFF

D: -
size: -
J: TRBJ2-5
V: TRBV19
DNA: TGTGCCAGTAGTCGACAGGAGGGAGAGACCCAGTACTTC
CDR3: CASSRQEGETQYF

D: -
size: -
J: TRBJ2-1
V: TRBV19
DNA: TGTGCCACAGGACAGAACTACAATGAGCAGTTCTTC
CDR3: CATGQNYNEQFF

D: -
size: -
J: TRBJ2-7
V: TRBV29-1
DNA: TGCAGCGTTGAATGGAGGGGCGGACACTCCTACGAGCAGTACTTC
CDR3: CSVEWRGGHSYEQYF

D: TRBD1
size: -
J: TRBJ1-4
V: TRBV6-5
DNA: TGTGCCAGCAGCTTAATTCCGGGACAGGATGAAAAACTGTTTTTT
CDR3: CASSLIPGQDEKLFF

D: -
size: -
J: TRBJ1-1
V: TRBV30
DNA: TGTGCCTGGAGTTCAAGGACCACTGAAGCTTTCTTT
CDR3: CAWSSRTTEAFF

D: -
size: -
J: TRBJ2-1
V: TRBV5-1
DNA: TGCGCCAGCAGCTTGGTAGGGGATGAGCAGTTCTTC
CDR3: CASSLVGDEQFF

D: -
size: once
J: TRBJ2-1
V: TRBV4-1
DNA: TGCGCCAGCAGCCCCGCCCCTAGCCGGACCTACAATGAGCAGTTCTTC
CDR3: CASSPAPSRTYNEQFF

D: -
size: -
J: TRBJ2-5
V: TRBV2
DNA: TGTGCCAGTCGAATCTGGATCAAATGGGGCCAAGAGACCCAGTACTTC
CDR3: CASRIWIKWGQETQYF

D: -
size: -
J: TRBJ1-1
V: TRBV5-1
DNA: TGCGCCAGCAGCTTGGGGCCCGACAGACACACTGAAGCTTTCTTT
CDR3: CASSLGPDRHTEAFF

D: -
size: -
J: TRBJ2-7
V: TRBV7-9
DNA: TGTGCCAGCAGCTTCTTAACCTACGAGCAGTACTTC
CDR3: CASSFLTYEQYF

D: -
size: -
J: TRBJ2-1
V: TRBV25-1
DNA: TGTGCCGCCTCCCCGGGGGATGAGCAGTTCTTC
CDR3: CAASPGDEQFF

D: -
size: once
J: TRBJ2-1
V: TRBV7-9
DNA: TGTGCCAGCAGCTTAACAGGGACCTACAATGAGCAGTTCTTC
CDR3: CASSLTGTYNEQFF